The rows below give T cell receptor beta chains drawn from one sample of a study of blood T cell repertoires in COVID-19. Sequenced by immunoSEQ multiplex PCR; TCRdb stores in-frame clones only, minus some. The sample gives some 220,000 clones, 84% of which show up once; 15% to 20% is in the top ten. Sequenced material: peripheral blood. The receptors come from a woman older than 75 with active or convalescent COVID-19. Each CDR3 is given with its conserved first and last residue. A D gene is named only where the DNA matches it firmly. Some rows have no size entry. The others give once, few or many, or a class for an expanded clone.

abundance	j_gene	v_gene	d_gene	CDR3nt	CDR3aa
few	TRBJ2-7	TRBV14	TRBD1	TGTGCCAGCAGCCAAGGGCCCAGGGGGTACGAGCAGTACTTC	CASSQGPRGYEQYF
NA	TRBJ2-5	TRBV6-2/TRBV6-3	TRBD2	TGTGCCAGCAGTTACTCGCTAGCGGGGGGGCAAGAGACCCAGTACTTC	CASSYSLAGGQETQYF
few	TRBJ2-7	TRBV18	NA	TGTGCCAGCTCACTCCTTTGGGCAGGGGGGTTCTACGAGCAGTACTTC	CASSLLWAGGFYEQYF
NA	TRBJ2-1	TRBV29-1	NA	TGCAGCGTTGATCCCCCGGGAGTTGTCAATGAGCAGTTCTTC	CSVDPPGVVNEQFF
few	TRBJ1-5	TRBV10-3	NA	TGTGCCATCCGACAGTATAGCAATCAGCCCCAGCATTTT	CAIRQYSNQPQHF
NA	TRBJ2-1	TRBV6-4	TRBD2	TGTGCCAGCAGTGACTTCGGCGGGGGGTACAATGAGCAGTTCTTC	CASSDFGGGYNEQFF
NA	TRBJ1-1	TRBV15	NA	TGTGCCACCAGCAGAGGATGGGCACGAATTCCAGCTTTCTTT	CATSRGWARIPAFF
NA	TRBJ2-1	TRBV25-1	TRBD2	TGTGCCAGCAGTGAATTTTCCGGGGGGATTAACAATGAGCAGTTCTTC	CASSEFSGGINNEQFF
NA	TRBJ2-3	TRBV18	TRBD2	TGTGCCAGCTCAACTAGCGGGGGAGGAGATACGCAGTATTTT	CASSTSGGGDTQYF
few	TRBJ2-7	TRBV3-1/TRBV3-2	NA	TGTGCCAGCAGCCAAGGCGCAGGGGACGAGCAGTACTTC	CASSQGAGDEQYF
few	TRBJ2-3	TRBV19	NA	TGTGCCACGAGGAGCACAGATACGCAGTATTTT	CATRSTDTQYF
NA	TRBJ2-5	TRBV23-1	TRBD1	TGCGCCGGGGACAGGGGCGAGGAGACCCAGTACTTC	CAGDRGEETQYF
NA	TRBJ2-7	TRBV5-8	NA	TGTGCCAGTGGACTTGGGAACTCCTACGAGCAGTACTTC	CASGLGNSYEQYF
NA	TRBJ2-7	TRBV20-1	NA	TGCAGTGCTAGTCTAGTCTCCTACGAGCAGTACTTC	CSASLVSYEQYF
NA	TRBJ2-2	TRBV4-3	NA	TGCGCCAGCAGCCAAGGCACAGGAAACACCGGGGAGCTGTTTTTT	CASSQGTGNTGELFF
NA	TRBJ2-7	TRBV5-1	TRBD1	TGCGCCAGCAGCTTTGGACAGGGGGACGAGCAGTACTTC	CASSFGQGDEQYF
NA	TRBJ2-1	TRBV2	NA	TGTGCCAGCAGCGTAAGTAGCCGCAATGAGCAGTTCTTC	CASSVSSRNEQFF
NA	TRBJ2-3	TRBV11-1	TRBD2	TGTGCCAGCAGCCCGTCACTAGCGGGGGGCTCAAGGGGGCAGTATTTT	CASSPSLAGGSRGQYF
NA	TRBJ2-5	TRBV28	TRBD2	TGTGCCAGCAGTTCCGGACTAGCGGGCCAAGAGACCCAGTACTTC	CASSSGLAGQETQYF
NA	TRBJ2-1	TRBV29-1	NA	TGCAGCGTTTCACAGGCCCTCTACAATGAGCAGTTCTTC	CSVSQALYNEQFF
NA	TRBJ2-7	TRBV27	NA	TGTGCCAGCAGTTCCATAGGGGGCTCCTACGAGCAGTACTTC	CASSSIGGSYEQYF
NA	TRBJ2-2	TRBV7-2	TRBD1	TGTGCCAGCAGCCTGACAGGGAGTAACACCGGGGAGCTGTTTTTT	CASSLTGSNTGELFF
NA	TRBJ1-2	TRBV28	TRBD1	TGTGCCAGCAGACGACTAAGCGTTGGACGAGGGGGCGACTATGGCTACACCTTC	CASRRLSVGRGGDYGYTF
NA	TRBJ1-2	TRBV10-3	NA	TGTGCCATCACCCCCGACAGCAAATACTATGGCTACACCTTC	CAITPDSKYYGYTF
NA	TRBJ2-3	TRBV2	NA	TGTGGCCAGCAGGCAGGCCCGGGAGCGGATACGCAGTATTTT	CGQQAGPGADTQYF
NA	TRBJ2-7	TRBV7-2	NA	TGTGCCAGCAGCTCGGTAGCGGCGACCTACGAGCAGTACTTC	CASSSVAATYEQYF
NA	TRBJ2-5	TRBV30	NA	TGTGCCTGGAGTGGCCAGTACCAAGAGACCCAGTACTTC	CAWSGQYQETQYF
NA	TRBJ2-1	TRBV20-1	NA	TGCAGTGCTAGTGTTGGTGGGACTGGAAACAATGAGCAGTTCTTC	CSASVGGTGNNEQFF
NA	TRBJ1-1	TRBV24-1	NA	TGTGCCACCAGTGATGAAACAGGGACTGAAGCTTTCTTT	CATSDETGTEAFF
NA	TRBJ2-2	TRBV24-1	NA	TGTGCGGTTGGGCCGACGAACACCGGGGAGCTGTTTTTT	CAVGPTNTGELFF
NA	TRBJ2-7	TRBV11-3	NA	TGTGCCAGCAGCTTAAGCGTACTATACGAGCAGTACTTC	CASSLSVLYEQYF
NA	TRBJ2-7	TRBV5-6	TRBD1	TGTGCCAGCAGCAGGACAGGCTACGAGCAGTACTTC	CASSRTGYEQYF
NA	TRBJ1-1	TRBV7-2	TRBD1	TGTGCCAGCAGCATAAGGACAGGGGGCTTTTGGAACACTGAAGCTTTCTTT	CASSIRTGGFWNTEAFF
NA	TRBJ2-5	TRBV6-2/TRBV6-3	NA	TGTGCCAGCAGTTACGGGGGGGCCAGGGAGACCCAGTACTTC	CASSYGGARETQYF
NA	TRBJ2-7	TRBV30	NA	TGTGCAGCAAACAGGGATTTGGGAGAGCAGTACTTC	CAANRDLGEQYF
NA	TRBJ2-5	TRBV7-6	NA	TGTGCCAGCAGCTTAGGAGGGACAAGGCCCCGAGAGACCCAGTACTTC	CASSLGGTRPRETQYF
NA	TRBJ2-1	TRBV6-2/TRBV6-3	NA	TGTGCCAGCAGTTTGGCACAGAATTTCTACAATGAGCAGTTCTTC	CASSLAQNFYNEQFF
few	TRBJ2-7	TRBV7-2	TRBD2	TGTGCCAGCAGCTTAGGGGGACTAGAAATCTACGAGCAGTACTTC	CASSLGGLEIYEQYF
NA	TRBJ2-1	TRBV5-1	TRBD2	TGCGCCAGCAGCTTGGGGTTAGCGGGAGGCCTAAACTGGGTCAATGAGCAGTTCTTC	CASSLGLAGGLNWVNEQFF
NA	TRBJ1-2	TRBV1	NA	TGCACCAGCAGCCGCCAGATCCCCTATGGCTACACCTTC	CTSSRQIPYGYTF
NA	TRBJ2-3	TRBV7-9	NA	TGTGCCAGCAGCTTAACAGGGAGCACAGATACGCAGTATTTT	CASSLTGSTDTQYF
NA	TRBJ2-7	TRBV7-3	NA	TGTGCCAGCAGCTTAAATTGGGGCCCCTACGAGCAGTACTTC	CASSLNWGPYEQYF
NA	TRBJ2-1	TRBV7-2	NA	TGTGCCAGCAGCGTATTTCGGAGGAGCGATGAGCAGTTCTTC	CASSVFRRSDEQFF
NA	TRBJ2-7	TRBV7-2	TRBD2	TGTGCCAGCAGCTTAGCGCGGGGGACTACCTACGAGCAGTACTTC	CASSLARGTTYEQYF
many	TRBJ2-1	TRBV25-1	NA	TGTGCCAGCAGTGCGATGTCCGGGACTCGGTTCTTC	CASSAMSGTRFF
NA	TRBJ1-5	TRBV29-1	NA	TGCAGCGTGGTTTACAGGGAGAATCAGCCCCAGCATTTT	CSVVYRENQPQHF
NA	TRBJ1-2	TRBV30	NA	TGTGCCGCGTCCCTTAACTATGGCTACACCTTC	CAASLNYGYTF
NA	TRBJ2-3	TRBV7-2	TRBD2	TGTGCCAGCAGCTCCTCCCTAGCGGGAGTAGCGGATACGCAGTATTTT	CASSSSLAGVADTQYF
once	TRBJ1-2	TRBV2	TRBD1	TGTGCCAGCAGCACCCGACAGGGCTGGGGAGGCGGCTACACCTTC	CASSTRQGWGGGYTF
once	TRBJ1-1	TRBV11-3	NA	TGTGCCAGCAGCTCGGGGACGGACTATGAAGCTTTCTTT	CASSSGTDYEAFF
NA	TRBJ1-3	TRBV4-1	NA	TGCGCCAGCAGCCAAGATCATTCCGGTTTAAACACCATATATTTT	CASSQDHSGLNTIYF
NA	TRBJ2-5	TRBV3-1/TRBV3-2	TRBD2	TGTGCCAGCAGCCAAGATGGGACTAGCGGTACGGAAGCCCAGTACTTC	CASSQDGTSGTEAQYF
NA	TRBJ2-7	TRBV11-3	NA	TGTGCCAGCAGCGTCAGGAACTACGAGCAGTACTTC	CASSVRNYEQYF
NA	TRBJ1-1	TRBV10-3	NA	TGTGCCATCCAACGGACAGAGGGGGACACTGAAGCTTTCTTT	CAIQRTEGDTEAFF
NA	TRBJ2-3	TRBV5-1	TRBD2	TGCGCCAGCAGCTTGGAAGCGGGGGGGCCGAATACGCAGTATTTT	CASSLEAGGPNTQYF
NA	TRBJ2-2	TRBV19	TRBD1	TGTGCCAGTAGTCCACGGGACAGTAACACCGGGGAGCTGTTTTTT	CASSPRDSNTGELFF
NA	TRBJ1-2	TRBV9	NA	TGTGCCAGCAGCGCCCCGACAACTAACTATGGCTACACCTTC	CASSAPTTNYGYTF
NA	TRBJ2-1	TRBV27	TRBD1	TGTGCCAGCAGTCAGGGACAGGGGCCATACAATGAGCAGTTCTTC	CASSQGQGPYNEQFF
NA	TRBJ1-3	TRBV4-1	NA	TGCGCCAGCAGCCAAGCAGGGGTAGGAAACACCATATATTTT	CASSQAGVGNTIYF
NA	TRBJ2-2	TRBV12-5	TRBD1	TGTGCTAGTGGTATCCGACAGGGGACACACACCGGGGAGCTGTTTTTT	CASGIRQGTHTGELFF